A selection of T cell receptor beta chains follows, all from one sample in a study of blood T cells in healthy people across ages. One entry per CDR3 protein results from TCRdb running MiXCR on the 5' RACE reads. The table records approximately 320,000 distinct CDR3 sequences, 25% to 30% of them present only once. Sequencing was done on a sample of blood. The receptor set was obtained from a woman in her 70s in good health. Each CDR3 is given with its conserved first and last residue. The D gene is left open where the match is weak. Only some rows state a clone size, as once, few, many or a class for expanded clones.

>17|TRBV28|.|TRBJ2-6|.
CASRGSPGATGANVLTF
TGTGCCAGCCGGGGTTCCCCGGGGGCGACCGGGGCCAACGTCCTGACTTTC
>16|TRBV20-1|.|TRBJ2-2|.
CSARKDTGWTTGELFF
TGCAGTGCTAGAAAGGATACAGGGTGGACCACCGGGGAGCTGTTTTTT
>17|TRBV25-1|.|TRBJ2-1|TRBD1
CASSESLGQGPYNEQFF
TGTGCCAGCAGTGAATCCCTCGGACAGGGCCCGTACAATGAGCAGTTCTTC
>12|TRBV20-1|few|TRBJ2-5|.
CSASPGKKTQYF
TGCAGTGCTAGTCCAGGGAAAAAGACCCAGTACTTC
>14|TRBV3-1|few|TRBJ2-1|.
CASSQDFYDNEQFF
TGTGCCAGCAGCCAAGATTTCTACGACAATGAGCAGTTCTTC
>14|TRBV6-5|.|TRBJ1-1|TRBD1
CASRRQGGTTEAFF
TGTGCCAGCAGGAGACAGGGGGGTACCACTGAAGCTTTCTTT
>15|TRBV5-6|.|TRBJ2-2|.
CASSLMQGRTGELFF
TGTGCCAGCAGCTTGATGCAGGGTAGGACCGGGGAGCTGTTTTTT
>17|TRBV10-3|.|TRBJ2-2|TRBD2
CAISEQTSPQGTGELFF
TGTGCCATCAGTGAGCAGACTAGCCCACAAGGGACCGGGGAGCTGTTTTTT
>16|TRBV3-1|.|TRBJ2-1|.
CASSPAPPSSYNEQFF
TGTGCCAGCAGCCCAGCCCCGCCCAGCTCCTACAATGAGCAGTTCTTC
>17|TRBV7-2|.|TRBJ2-1|TRBD2
CASSLMGTSGWLDEQFF
TGTGCCAGCAGCTTAATGGGGACTAGCGGGTGGTTGGATGAGCAGTTCTTC
>15|TRBV20-1|few|TRBJ2-5|TRBD2
CSARDLAGGLSGQYF
TGCAGTGCTAGAGATCTAGCGGGAGGCCTATCGGGCCAGTACTTC
>15|TRBV20-1|.|TRBJ2-5|.
CSAPGTRAVQETQYF
TGCAGTGCACCCGGGACCCGGGCGGTACAAGAGACCCAGTACTTC
>14|TRBV10-3|.|TRBJ2-5|.
CAISDWTTQETQYF
TGTGCCATCAGTGATTGGACAACGCAAGAGACCCAGTACTTC
>13|TRBV6-5|few|TRBJ1-5|.
CASMRGDNQPQHF
TGTGCCAGCATGCGGGGGGACAATCAGCCCCAGCATTTT
>14|TRBV12-3/TRBV12-4|.|TRBJ2-4|TRBD1
CASRRTGTENIQYF
TGTGCCAGCAGAAGGACAGGGACGGAAAACATTCAGTACTTC
>10|TRBV29-1|many|TRBJ2-1|.
CSSRIDEQFF
TGCAGCTCAAGGATCGATGAGCAGTTCTTC
>14|TRBV29-1|many|TRBJ2-1|.
CSVDSGAAVNEQFF
TGCAGCGTTGACTCGGGAGCGGCAGTGAATGAGCAGTTCTTC
>14|TRBV5-1|.|TRBJ1-6|.
CASSSQGIYSPLHF
TGCGCCAGCAGCTCCCAAGGGATTTATTCACCCCTCCACTTT
>17|TRBV28|once|TRBJ2-1|TRBD2
CASSSGLAGSSYNEQFF
TGTGCCAGCAGTTCGGGACTAGCGGGTAGCTCCTACAATGAGCAGTTCTTC
>15|TRBV5-1|.|TRBJ2-1|TRBD2
CASSRSGRLLETQFF
TGCGCCAGCAGCCGTAGCGGGAGGTTATTAGAGACCCAGTTCTTC
>14|TRBV20-1|.|TRBJ2-1|.
CSARLGLTYNEQFF
TGCAGTGCTAGACTCGGACTGACCTACAATGAGCAGTTCTTC
>13|TRBV7-2|.|TRBJ1-5|.
CASSASRNQPQHF
TGTGCCAGCAGCGCATCCCGGAATCAGCCCCAGCATTTT
>13|TRBV20-1|.|TRBJ2-2|.
CSAVRWDTGELFF
TGCAGTGCCGTCAGATGGGACACCGGGGAGCTGTTTTTT
>13|TRBV29-1|.|TRBJ2-1|.
CSVVLSSYNEQFF
TGCAGCGTTGTGCTAAGCTCCTACAATGAGCAGTTCTTC
>12|TRBV28|few|TRBJ2-7|.
CASKSGPYEQYF
TGTGCCAGCAAGTCGGGACCCTACGAGCAGTACTTC
>13|TRBV29-1|few|TRBJ2-7|.
CSVYREDSYEQYF
TGCAGCGTTTACAGGGAGGACTCCTACGAGCAGTACTTC
>13|TRBV29-1|.|TRBJ1-1|.
CSALGRVNTVAFF
TGCAGCGCCCTAGGACGGGTGAACACTGTAGCTTTCTTT
>13|TRBV29-1|.|TRBJ2-7|TRBD1
CSVGGQGTGEQYF
TGCAGCGTTGGGGGACAGGGGACGGGCGAGCAGTACTTC
>17|TRBV12-3/TRBV12-4|.|TRBJ2-2|.
CASSLYGLTQNTGELFF
TGTGCCAGCAGCCTCTACGGACTTACACAGAACACCGGGGAGCTGTTTTTT
>17|TRBV12-5|.|TRBJ2-1|.
CASGFRSTGFMDNEQFF
TGTGCTAGTGGTTTCCGATCAACGGGGTTTATGGACAATGAGCAGTTCTTC
>14|TRBV28|.|TRBJ1-1|.
CASSQGHPNTEAFF
TGTGCCAGCAGTCAAGGTCACCCGAACACTGAAGCTTTCTTT
>14|TRBV20-1|few|TRBJ2-2|TRBD2
CSGKLAGGTGELFF
TGCAGTGGGAAACTAGCGGGAGGCACCGGGGAGCTGTTTTTT
>16|TRBV4-1|many|TRBJ2-5|TRBD2
CASSQPGLADQETQYF
TGCGCCAGCAGCCAACCGGGACTAGCGGACCAAGAGACCCAGTACTTC
>15|TRBV3-1|.|TRBJ2-1|TRBD2
CASSRSGRSYNEQFF
TGTGCCAGCAGCCGTAGCGGGAGGTCCTACAATGAGCAGTTCTTC
>14|TRBV3-1|.|TRBJ2-4|.
CASSQELAKNIQYF
TGTGCCAGCAGCCAAGAGCTAGCCAAAAACATTCAGTACTTC
>14|TRBV6-1|few|TRBJ1-1|.
CASSPGTQQSEAFF
TGTGCCAGCAGCCCTGGGACTCAGCAGTCTGAAGCTTTCTTT
>14|TRBV10-3|.|TRBJ1-2|TRBD1
CATSESRGPPDYTF
TGTGCCACCAGTGAGTCTAGGGGGCCCCCAGACTACACCTTC
>14|TRBV3-1|.|TRBJ1-1|TRBD1
CASREQGAGTEAFF
TGTGCCAGCAGGGAACAGGGGGCCGGCACTGAAGCTTTCTTT
>12|TRBV18|many|TRBJ2-5|.
CASSPQEETQYF
TGTGCCAGCTCACCACAGGAAGAGACCCAGTACTTC
>13|TRBV28|.|TRBJ2-3|.
CASRTDPTDTQYF
TGTGCCAGCAGAACAGATCCCACAGATACGCAGTATTTT
>12|TRBV6-5|.|TRBJ2-1|.
CASRRTDNEQFF
TGTGCCAGCAGGCGGACGGACAATGAGCAGTTCTTC
>12|TRBV7-2|many|TRBJ2-1|.
CASSPRNNEQFF
TGTGCCAGCAGCCCCCGAAACAATGAGCAGTTCTTC
>14|TRBV6-1|few|TRBJ1-1|.
CASSEAPQNTEAFF
TGTGCCAGCAGTGAAGCGCCTCAGAACACTGAAGCTTTCTTT
>15|TRBV7-9|few|TRBJ2-1|.
CASSSPPGESLEQFF
TGTGCCAGCAGCTCCCCTCCCGGAGAAAGTCTCGAGCAGTTCTTC
>18|TRBV7-9|.|TRBJ2-1|TRBD2
CASSLANSREGLVNEQFF
TGTGCCAGCAGCTTAGCGAACTCGCGGGAGGGCCTAGTCAATGAGCAGTTCTTC
>16|TRBV5-1|.|TRBJ2-5|.
CASSLEGQPMRETQYF
TGCGCCAGCAGCTTGGAAGGCCAACCTATGAGAGAGACCCAGTACTTC
>19|TRBV12-3/TRBV12-4|few|TRBJ2-2|TRBD1
CASSFDSYGTGTDDGELFF
TGTGCCAGTAGTTTTGACTCTTACGGGACAGGGACTGACGACGGGGAGCTGTTTTTT
>12|TRBV7-2|few|TRBJ1-5|TRBD1
CASREQGLPQHF
TGTGCCAGCAGAGAACAGGGGCTGCCCCAGCATTTT